This TCR beta chain emerged from a study of CD8 T cells in ankylosing spondylitis. The germline CDR1 and CDR2 sequences are SGHDT and YYEEEE. The CDR3 length is 13 residues. V was shortened by 9 bases and J by 0 bases, with 12 bases between the two germline ends. This clonotype has more than one count but fewer than ten. Its antigen is not identified. It was by quantitative 5'-RACE with molecular barcodes that TCR beta libraries were made. TCRdb re-called the 5' RACE reads with MiXCR, one entry per CDR3 protein. In the table there are under 120,000 distinct CDR3 sequences, less than 25% of which are singletons. Notes on the study in general: Characteristic of ankylosing spondylitis blood, it appeared, was a TCR beta motif comprising about 8 highly homologous variants.

Source material: synovial fluid, either unsorted or a sorted T cell fraction (not recorded which). This chain joins TRBV5-6 and TRBJ2-5; D gene ambiguous. The receptor was isolated from a male donor with ankylosing spondylitis. Here the CDR3 DNA reads TGTGCCACCCGCAGGCGGAACCAAGAGACCCAGTACTTC. Amino acids: CATRRRNQETQYF. Based on the CDR3 plus reference TRBV5-6 and TRBJ2-5, the full variable domain is DAGVTQSPTHLIKTRGQQVTLRCSPKSGHDTVSWYQQALGQGPQFIFQYYEEEERQRGNFPDRFSGHQFPNYSSELNVNALLLGDSALYLCATRRRNQETQYFGPGTRLLVL.